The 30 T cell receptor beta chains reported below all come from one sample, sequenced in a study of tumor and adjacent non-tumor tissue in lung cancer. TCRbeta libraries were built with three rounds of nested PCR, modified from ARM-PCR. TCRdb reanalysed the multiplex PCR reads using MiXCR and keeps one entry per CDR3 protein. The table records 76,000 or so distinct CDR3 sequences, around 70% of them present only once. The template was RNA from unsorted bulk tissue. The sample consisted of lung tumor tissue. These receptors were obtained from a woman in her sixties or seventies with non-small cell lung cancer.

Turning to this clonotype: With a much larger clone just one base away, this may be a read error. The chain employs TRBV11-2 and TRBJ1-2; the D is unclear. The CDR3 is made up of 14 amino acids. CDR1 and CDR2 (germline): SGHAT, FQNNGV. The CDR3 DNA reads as TGTGCCAGCAGCTTAGTTTTGGGCGGCTATGGCTACGCCTTC. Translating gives CASSLVLGGYGYAF.

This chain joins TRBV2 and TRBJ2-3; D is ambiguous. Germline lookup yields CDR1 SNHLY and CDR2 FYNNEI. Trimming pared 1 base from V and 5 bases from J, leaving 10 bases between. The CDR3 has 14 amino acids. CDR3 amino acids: CASSEEVFVDTQYF. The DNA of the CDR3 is TGTGCCAGCAGTGAAGAAGTATTTGTAGATACGCAGTATTTT.

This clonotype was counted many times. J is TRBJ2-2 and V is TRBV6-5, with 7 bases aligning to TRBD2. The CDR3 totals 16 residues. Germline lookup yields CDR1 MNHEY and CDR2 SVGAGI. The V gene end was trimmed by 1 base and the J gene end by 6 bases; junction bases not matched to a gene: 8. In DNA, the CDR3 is TGTGCCAGCAGTTACTGGGGGGGTTTTAGTGCCGGGGAGCTGTTTTTT. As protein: CASSYWGGFSAGELFF.

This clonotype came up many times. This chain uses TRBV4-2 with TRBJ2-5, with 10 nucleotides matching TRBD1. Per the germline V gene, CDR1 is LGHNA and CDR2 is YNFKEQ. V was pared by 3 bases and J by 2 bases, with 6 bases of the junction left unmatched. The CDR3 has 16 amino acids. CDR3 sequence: CASSQGTGQGQETQYF. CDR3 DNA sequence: TGTGCCAGCAGCCAGGGAACGGGACAGGGGCAAGAGACCCAGTACTTC.

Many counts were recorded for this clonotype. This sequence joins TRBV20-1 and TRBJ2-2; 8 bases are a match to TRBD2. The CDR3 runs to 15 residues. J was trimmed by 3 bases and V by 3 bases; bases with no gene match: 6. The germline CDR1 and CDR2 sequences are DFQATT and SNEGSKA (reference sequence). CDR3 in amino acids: CSASASGSDTGELFF. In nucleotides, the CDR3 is TGCAGTGCTAGTGCCAGCGGGAGCGACACCGGGGAGCTGTTTTTT.

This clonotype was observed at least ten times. The CDR3 protein is CSVGDRASTDTQYF. DNA of the CDR3: TGCAGCGTGGGAGACAGGGCTAGCACAGATACGCAGTATTTT. This chain joins TRBV29-1 and TRBJ2-3; 7 nucleotides agree with TRBD1. The J segment lost 0 bases and the V segment lost 6 bases, leaving 6 bases of the junction unmatched. In germline, CDR1 is SQVTM, CDR2 ANQGSEA. The CDR3 contains 14 residues.

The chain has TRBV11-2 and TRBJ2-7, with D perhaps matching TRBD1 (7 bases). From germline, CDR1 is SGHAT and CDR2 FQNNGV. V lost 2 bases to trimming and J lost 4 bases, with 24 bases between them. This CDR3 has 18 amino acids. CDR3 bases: TGTGCCAGCAGCTTAATATCCGGGAGACAGGGTGACTCTTACGAGCAGTACTTC. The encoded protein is CASSLISGRQGDSYEQYF.

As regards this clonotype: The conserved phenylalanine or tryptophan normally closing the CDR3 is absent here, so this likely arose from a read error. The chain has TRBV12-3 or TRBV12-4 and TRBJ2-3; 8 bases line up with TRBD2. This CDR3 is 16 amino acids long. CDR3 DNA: TGTGCCAGCAGTACCATCGGGAGGGCCATCACAGGTACGCAGTATTAT. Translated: CASSTIGRAITGTQYY.

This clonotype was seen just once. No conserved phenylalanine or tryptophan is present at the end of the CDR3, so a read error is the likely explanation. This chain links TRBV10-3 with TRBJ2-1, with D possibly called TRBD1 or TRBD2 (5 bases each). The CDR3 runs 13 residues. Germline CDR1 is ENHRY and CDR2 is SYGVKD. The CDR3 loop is CAVSEIGWDEQFS. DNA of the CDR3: TGTGCCGTCAGTGAGATCGGGTGGGACGAGCAGTTCTCC.

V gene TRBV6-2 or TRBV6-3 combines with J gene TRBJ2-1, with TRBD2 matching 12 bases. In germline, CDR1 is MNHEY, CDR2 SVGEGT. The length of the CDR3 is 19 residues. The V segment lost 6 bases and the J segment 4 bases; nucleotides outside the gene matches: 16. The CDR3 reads CASSTGGLAGPSSYNEQFF. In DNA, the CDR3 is TGTGCCAGCAGCACTGGCGGACTAGCGGGGCCGAGTTCGTACAATGAGCAGTTCTTC.

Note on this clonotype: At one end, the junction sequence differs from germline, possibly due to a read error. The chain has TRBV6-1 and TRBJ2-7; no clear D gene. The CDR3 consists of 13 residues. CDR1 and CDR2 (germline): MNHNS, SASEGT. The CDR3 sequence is CASSDRNAYGQYF. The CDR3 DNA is TGTGCCAGCAGTGACCGAAACGCCTACGGGCAGTACTTC.

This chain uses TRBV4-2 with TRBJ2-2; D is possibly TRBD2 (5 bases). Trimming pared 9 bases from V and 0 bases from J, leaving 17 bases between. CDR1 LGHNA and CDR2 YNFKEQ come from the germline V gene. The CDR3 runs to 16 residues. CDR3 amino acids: CASSEYWATNTGELFF. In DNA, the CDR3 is TGTGCCAGTAGCGAATATTGGGCCACGAACACCGGGGAGCTGTTTTTT.

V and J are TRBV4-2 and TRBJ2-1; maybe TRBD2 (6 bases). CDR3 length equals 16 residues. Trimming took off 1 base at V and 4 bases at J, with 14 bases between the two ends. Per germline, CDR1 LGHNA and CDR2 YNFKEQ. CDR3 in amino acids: CASSQGLTGDYNEQFF. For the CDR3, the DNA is TGTGCCAGCAGCCAAGGGCTAACGGGGGATTACAATGAGCAGTTCTTC.

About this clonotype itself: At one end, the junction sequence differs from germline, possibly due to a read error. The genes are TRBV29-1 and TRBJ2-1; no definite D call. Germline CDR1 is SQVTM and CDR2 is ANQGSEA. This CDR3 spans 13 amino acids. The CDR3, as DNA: TGCAACGTAAAATGGCAAGGCATAAATGAGCGGTTCTTC. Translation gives CNVKWQGINERFF.

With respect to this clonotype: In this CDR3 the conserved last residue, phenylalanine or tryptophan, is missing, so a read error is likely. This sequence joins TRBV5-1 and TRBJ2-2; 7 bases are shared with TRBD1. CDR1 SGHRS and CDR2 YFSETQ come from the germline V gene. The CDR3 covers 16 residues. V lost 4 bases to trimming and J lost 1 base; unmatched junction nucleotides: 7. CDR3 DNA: TGCGCCAGCAGCCACTCGACAGGGAAGAACACCGGGGAGCTGTTTTCT. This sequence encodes CASSHSTGKNTGELFS.

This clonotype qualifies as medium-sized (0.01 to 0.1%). The CDR3 DNA sequence: TGTGCCAGCAGCTTGGCTGCTAGCGGGATCTCCTACGAGCAGTACTTC. Amino acids: CASSLAASGISYEQYF. The V and J genes are TRBV5-6 and TRBJ2-7; 9 positions agree with TRBD2. V lost 0 bases to trimming and J lost 0 bases; unmatched junction nucleotides: 4. The CDR3 is made up of 16 amino acids. CDR1 is SGHDT, CDR2 YYEEEE, per germline.

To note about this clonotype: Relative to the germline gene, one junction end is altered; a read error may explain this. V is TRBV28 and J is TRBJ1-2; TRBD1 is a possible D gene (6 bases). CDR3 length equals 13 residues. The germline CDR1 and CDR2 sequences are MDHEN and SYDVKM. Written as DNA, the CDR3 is TGTGCCAGCAGTTTACGGACAGCGGAGGGCTACGCCTTC. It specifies CASSLRTAEGYAF.

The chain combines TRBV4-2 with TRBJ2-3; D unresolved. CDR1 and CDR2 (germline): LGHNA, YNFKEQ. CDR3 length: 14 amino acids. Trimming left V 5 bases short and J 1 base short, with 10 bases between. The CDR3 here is CASSYSGGTDTQYF. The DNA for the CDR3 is TGTGCCAGCAGCTATAGTGGTGGCACAGATACGCAGTATTTT.

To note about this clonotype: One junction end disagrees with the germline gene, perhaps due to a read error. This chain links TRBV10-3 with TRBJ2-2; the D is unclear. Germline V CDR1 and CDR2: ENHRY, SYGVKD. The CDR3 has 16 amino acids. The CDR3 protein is CVISESGRTNTWELFF. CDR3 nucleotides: TGTGTCATCAGTGAGTCGGGCAGAACAAACACCTGGGAGCTGTTTTTT.

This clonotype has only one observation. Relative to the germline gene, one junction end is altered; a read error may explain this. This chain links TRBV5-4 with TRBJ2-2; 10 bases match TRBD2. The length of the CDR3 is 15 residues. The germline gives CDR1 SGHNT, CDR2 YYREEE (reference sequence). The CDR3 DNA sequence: TGTCCCAGCAGCAAAACTAGCGGGAACACTGGGGAGCTGTTTTTT. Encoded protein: CPSSKTSGNTGELFF.

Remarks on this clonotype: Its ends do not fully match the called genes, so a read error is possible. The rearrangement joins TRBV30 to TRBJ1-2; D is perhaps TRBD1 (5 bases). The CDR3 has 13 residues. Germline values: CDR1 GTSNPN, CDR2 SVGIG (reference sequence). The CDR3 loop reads CAWNPDNNYGYTF. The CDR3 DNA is TGTGCCTGGAATCCGGACAATAACTATGGTTACACCTTC.

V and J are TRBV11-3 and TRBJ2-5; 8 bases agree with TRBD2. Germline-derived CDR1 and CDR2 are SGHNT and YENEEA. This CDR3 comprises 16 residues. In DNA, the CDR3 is TGTAGCAGCAGCCCGGGGACTAGTGGGAGTCAAGAGACCCAGTACTTC. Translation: CSSSPGTSGSQETQYF.

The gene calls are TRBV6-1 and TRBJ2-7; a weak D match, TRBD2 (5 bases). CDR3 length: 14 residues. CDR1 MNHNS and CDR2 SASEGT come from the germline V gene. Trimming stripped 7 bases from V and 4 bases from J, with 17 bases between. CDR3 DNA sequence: TGTGCCAGCAATGCGGGTAGAGTGCCTTACGAGCAGTACTTC. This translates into CASNAGRVPYEQYF.

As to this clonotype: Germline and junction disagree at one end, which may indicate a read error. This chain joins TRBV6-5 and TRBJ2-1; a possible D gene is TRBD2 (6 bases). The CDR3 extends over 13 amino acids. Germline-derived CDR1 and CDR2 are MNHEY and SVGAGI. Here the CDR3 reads CASSYSNTSGQLF. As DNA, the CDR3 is TGTGCCAGCAGTTACTCGAATACCAGCGGGCAGTTATTC.

The CDR3 reads CASSQGLGAWVTQYF. Written as DNA, the CDR3 is TGTGCCAGCAGTCAAGGACTAGGGGCCTGGGTGACCCAGTACTTC. V and J are TRBV7-2 and TRBJ2-5, with 7 bases lining up with TRBD2. CDR1 is SGHTA, CDR2 FQGNSA, per germline. The V segment lost 6 bases and the J segment 7 bases; nucleotides outside the gene matches: 14. The CDR3 is made up of 15 amino acids.

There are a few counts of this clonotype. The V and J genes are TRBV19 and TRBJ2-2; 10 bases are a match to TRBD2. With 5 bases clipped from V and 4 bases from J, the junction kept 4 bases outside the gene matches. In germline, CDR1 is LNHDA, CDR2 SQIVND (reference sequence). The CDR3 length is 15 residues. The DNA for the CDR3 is TGTGCCAGTAGTCCCGGGACTAGCGTCACCGGGGAGCTGTTTTTT. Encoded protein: CASSPGTSVTGELFF.

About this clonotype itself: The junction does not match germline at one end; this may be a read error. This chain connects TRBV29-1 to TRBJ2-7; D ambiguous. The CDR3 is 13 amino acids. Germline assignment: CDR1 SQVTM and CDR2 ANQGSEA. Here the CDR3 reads CGVEIKSSYERYF. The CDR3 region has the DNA TGCGGCGTTGAAATCAAGAGCTCCTACGAGCGGTACTTC.

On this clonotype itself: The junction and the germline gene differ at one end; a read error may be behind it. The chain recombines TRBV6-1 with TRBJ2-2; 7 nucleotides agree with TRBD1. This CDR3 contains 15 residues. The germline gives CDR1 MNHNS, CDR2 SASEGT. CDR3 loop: CASTRRDRDTGELFF. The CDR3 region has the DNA TGTGCCAGCACGAGGAGAGACAGGGACACCGGGGAGCTGTTTTTC.

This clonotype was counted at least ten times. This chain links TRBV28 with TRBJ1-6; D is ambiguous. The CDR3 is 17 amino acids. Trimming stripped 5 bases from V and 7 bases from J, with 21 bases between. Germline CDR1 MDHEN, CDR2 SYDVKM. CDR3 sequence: CASSPLAGPWLNSPLHF. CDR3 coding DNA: TGTGCCAGCAGTCCCCTCGCGGGCCCGTGGCTAAATTCACCCCTCCACTTT. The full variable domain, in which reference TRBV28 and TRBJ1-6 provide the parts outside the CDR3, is DVKVTQSSRYLVKRTGEKVFLECVQDMDHENMFWYRQDPGLGLRLIYFSYDVKMKEKGDIPEGYSVSREKKERFSLILESASTNQTSMYLCASSPLAGPWLNSPLHFGNGTRLTVT.

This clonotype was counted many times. CDR3 nucleotides: TGTGCCAGCAGCTTTGTTGGGGAGGAGACCCAGTACTTC. Encoded protein: CASSFVGEETQYF. The chain joins TRBV11-2 to TRBJ2-5; TRBD2 is a possible D gene (5 bases). The V gene lost 3 bases and the J gene lost 5 bases, with 10 bases spanning the gap. CDR3 length: 13 amino acids. CDR1 is SGHAT and CDR2 is FQNNGV in the germline V gene.